This T cell receptor beta chain comes out of a study of blood T cells in healthy people across ages. Study-wide results and caveats: Investigators viewed diversity estimates from one million T cells as underestimates, the study reported. Expanded clonotype changes were possibly confounded by unknown donor CMV status. A roughly linear fall in TCR beta diversity per million T cells was seen with increasing age.

Trimming removed 2 bases from V and 6 bases from J, with 17 bases in between. The CDR3 has 16 residues. Germline values: CDR1 SGHDN, CDR2 FVKESK. For this clonotype: The antigen is undetermined.

Alongside a J-beta primer mix, a sample-barcoded 5' primer served in a second PCR lasting 7 to 11 cycles. A template-switch adaptor that had 12 random nucleotides put a tag on each cDNA molecule. One entry per CDR3 protein results from TCRdb running MiXCR on the 5' RACE reads. This table holds approximately 810,000 distinct CDR3 sequences, around 28% found once. Sequencing was carried out using blood. The rearrangement links TRBV14 to TRBJ2-1; D remains unclear. The sequence came from a woman of 80 years or more in good health. The CDR3 here is CASSQKLPRRSNEQFF. CDR3 coding DNA: TGTGCCAGCAGCCAAAAACTACCGCGTCGAAGCAATGAGCAGTTCTTC.